This note documents a single TCR beta chain sequence. Its antigen is unknown. Germline DNA was extracted too, while blood RNA derived from unsorted whole blood. This entry is derived from a study of tumor-infiltrating lymphocytes in primary liver carcinoma. Across the study: The study included patients who were men and women aged 30 to 69 years. General observations from the study: Reduced overlap was seen in tumor-adjacent and tumor-blood pairs versus tumor region pairs. A significantly higher top-250-clone fraction was recorded for tumors than for blood (p = 0.039).

From germline, CDR1 is SGHAT and CDR2 FQNNGV. This CDR3 has 15 residues. The input was approximately 500 ng total RNA; TCR beta cDNA was made from it with a constant-region primer. Three rounds of nested multiplex PCR with slightly modified ARM-PCR produced TCR beta libraries. Two initial PCR rounds of about 10 cycles each paired TRBV1-TRBV30 forward primers with a C-beta reverse primer. TCRdb reprocessed the multiplex PCR reads via MiXCR and lists one record per CDR3 protein. The table has roughly 330,000 distinct CDR3 sequences, roughly two thirds seen once; the top ten hold about 6%. The specimen sequenced was peripheral blood. This clonotype was sampled from a man aged 35 to 55 with primary liver carcinoma and hepatitis B virus infection. The chain links TRBV11-2 to TRBJ2-7; TRBD1 might be the D (6 bases). This chain's CDR3 is CANSLDQVRGYEQYF. CDR3 DNA: TGTGCAAACAGCTTAGATCAGGTCAGGGGCTACGAGCAGTACTTC.